The source of this TCR beta chain is a study of blood T cell repertoires in COVID-19. Produced via immunoSEQ multiplex PCR; TCRdb's table is partial and in-frame only. The table records around 230,000 clones, roughly 87% of them present only once. This CDR3 has 13 amino acids. Trimming took 1 base from V and 8 from J; bases not matched to a gene: 7. Germline CDR1 and CDR2: SQVTM and ANQGSEA. The V gene is TRBV29-1, the J gene TRBJ1-2; 7 nucleotides align to TRBD1. The source of this sequence is a man in his sixties who had recovered from COVID-19. Material: peripheral blood. CDR3 protein: CSVEGQDRPGYTF. The CDR3 nucleotides are TGCAGCGTTGAAGGACAGGACAGGCCGGGCTACACCTTC.